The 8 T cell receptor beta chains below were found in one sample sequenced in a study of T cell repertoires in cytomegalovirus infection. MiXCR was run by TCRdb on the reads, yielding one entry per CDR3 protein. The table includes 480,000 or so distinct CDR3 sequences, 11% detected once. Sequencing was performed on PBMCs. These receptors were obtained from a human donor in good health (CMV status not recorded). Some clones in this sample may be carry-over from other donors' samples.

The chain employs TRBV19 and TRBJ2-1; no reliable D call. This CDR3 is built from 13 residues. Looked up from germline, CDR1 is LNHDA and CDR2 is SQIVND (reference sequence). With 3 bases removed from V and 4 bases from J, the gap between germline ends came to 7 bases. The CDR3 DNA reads TGTGCCAGTAGTATTACTACGTACAATGAGCAGTTCTTC. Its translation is CASSITTYNEQFF.

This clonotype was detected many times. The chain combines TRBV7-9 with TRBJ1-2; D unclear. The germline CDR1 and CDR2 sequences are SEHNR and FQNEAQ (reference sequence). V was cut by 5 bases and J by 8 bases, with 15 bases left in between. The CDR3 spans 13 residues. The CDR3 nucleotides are TGTGCCAGCAGCCCCCCTTTGGGTTCGGGCTACACCTTC. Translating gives CASSPPLGSGYTF.

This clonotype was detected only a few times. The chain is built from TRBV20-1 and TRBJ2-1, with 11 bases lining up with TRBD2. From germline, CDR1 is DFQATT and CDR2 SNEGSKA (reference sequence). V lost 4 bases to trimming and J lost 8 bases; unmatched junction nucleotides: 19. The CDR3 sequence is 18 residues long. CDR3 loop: CSATRRETSGILGDEQFF. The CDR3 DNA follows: TGCAGTGCTACAAGGAGGGAGACTAGCGGGATCTTAGGCGATGAGCAGTTCTTC.

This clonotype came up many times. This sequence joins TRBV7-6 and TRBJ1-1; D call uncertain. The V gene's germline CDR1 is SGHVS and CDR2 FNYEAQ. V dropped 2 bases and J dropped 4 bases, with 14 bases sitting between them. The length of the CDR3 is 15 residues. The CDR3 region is CASSLFPFEGTEAFF. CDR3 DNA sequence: TGTGCCAGCAGCTTATTTCCCTTTGAGGGCACTGAAGCTTTCTTT.

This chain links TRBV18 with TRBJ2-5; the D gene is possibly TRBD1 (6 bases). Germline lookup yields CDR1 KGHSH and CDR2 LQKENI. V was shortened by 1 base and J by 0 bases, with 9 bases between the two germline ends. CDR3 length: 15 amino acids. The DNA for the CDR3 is TGTGCCAGCTCACCACAGAGGACAGACCAAGAGACCCAGTACTTC. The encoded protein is CASSPQRTDQETQYF.

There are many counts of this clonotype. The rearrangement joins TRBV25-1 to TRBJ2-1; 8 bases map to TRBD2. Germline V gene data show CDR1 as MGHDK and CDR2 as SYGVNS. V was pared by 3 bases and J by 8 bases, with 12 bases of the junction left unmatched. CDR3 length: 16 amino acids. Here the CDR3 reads CASSDVGSGIMDEQFF. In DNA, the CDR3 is TGTGCCAGCAGTGATGTGGGTAGCGGGATAATGGATGAGCAGTTCTTC.

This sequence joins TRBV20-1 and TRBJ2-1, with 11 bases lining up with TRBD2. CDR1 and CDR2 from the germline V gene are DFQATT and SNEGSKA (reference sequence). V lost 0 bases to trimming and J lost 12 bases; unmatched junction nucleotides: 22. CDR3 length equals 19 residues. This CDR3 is CSARDHLAGGKGVQEMQFF. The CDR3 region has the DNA TGCAGTGCTAGAGATCACCTAGCGGGAGGAAAGGGGGTTCAAGAAATGCAGTTCTTC.

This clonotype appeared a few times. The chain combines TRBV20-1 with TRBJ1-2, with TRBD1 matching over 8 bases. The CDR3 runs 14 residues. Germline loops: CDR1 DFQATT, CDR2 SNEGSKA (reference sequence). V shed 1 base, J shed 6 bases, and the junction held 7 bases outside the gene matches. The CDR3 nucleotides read TGCAGTGCTAGAGTCCGGACAGGGAGCGATGGCTACACCTTC. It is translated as CSARVRTGSDGYTF.